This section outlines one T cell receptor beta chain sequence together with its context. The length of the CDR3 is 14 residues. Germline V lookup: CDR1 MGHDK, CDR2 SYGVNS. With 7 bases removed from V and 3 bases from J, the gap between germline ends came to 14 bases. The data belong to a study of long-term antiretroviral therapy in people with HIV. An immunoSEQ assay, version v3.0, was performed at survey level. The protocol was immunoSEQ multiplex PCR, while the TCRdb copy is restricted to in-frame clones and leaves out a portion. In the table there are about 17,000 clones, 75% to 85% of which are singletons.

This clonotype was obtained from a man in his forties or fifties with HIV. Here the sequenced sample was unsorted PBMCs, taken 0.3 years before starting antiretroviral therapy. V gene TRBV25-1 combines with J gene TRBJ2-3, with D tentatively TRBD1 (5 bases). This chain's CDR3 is CASTRTPKTDTQYF. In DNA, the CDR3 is TGTGCCAGCACTCGGACACCCAAGACAGATACGCAGTATTTT.